These T cell receptor beta chains were read from a single sample in a study of T cell repertoires in cytomegalovirus infection. TCRdb processed the reads anew with MiXCR; each CDR3 protein has one entry. The table shows around 350,000 distinct CDR3 sequences, with 15% to 20% occurring only once. Sequencing was performed on PBMCs. Every receptor here comes from a human donor in good health (CMV status not recorded). Some clones in this sample may be carry-over from other donors' samples. Both conserved end residues are part of each CDR3. Fields, in order: D gene, J gene, V gene, clone size, CDR3 DNA, CDR3 protein. D genes are given only for firm matches. Some rows have no size entry. The others give once, few or many, or a class for an expanded clone.

>TRBD1|TRBJ1-2|TRBV20-1|many
TGCAGTGCTTGGGACAGACGATCCAACTATGGCTACACCTTC
CSAWDRRSNYGYTF
>TRBD1|TRBJ1-4|TRBV4-1|many
TGCGCCAGCAGCAAACAGGGGCGGAGTGAAAAACTGTTTTTT
CASSKQGRSEKLFF
>.|TRBJ2-1|TRBV6-2/TRBV6-3|.
TGTGCCAGCAGTTACGGACACCCTTACGGCAATGAGCAGTTCTTC
CASSYGHPYGNEQFF
>TRBD1|TRBJ2-7|TRBV2|few
TGTGCCAGCAGTGATGGGACAGCTCCCTACGAGCAGTACTTC
CASSDGTAPYEQYF
>.|TRBJ1-2|TRBV28|few
TGTGCCAGCAGTTTTCAAAACTTCGTTGTGACCGGCTACACCTTC
CASSFQNFVVTGYTF
>.|TRBJ2-6|TRBV6-1|.
TGTGCCAGCAGTGAATGGACGGTCTCTGGGGCCAACGTCCTGACTTTC
CASSEWTVSGANVLTF
>.|TRBJ2-1|TRBV7-9|many
TGTGCCAGCAGCTGGGGACCCAATGAGCAGTTCTTC
CASSWGPNEQFF
>TRBD1|TRBJ1-1|TRBV7-2|many
TGTGCCAGCAGCTTGGGACAGGGCAACATGAACACTGAAGCTTTCTTT
CASSLGQGNMNTEAFF
>TRBD1|TRBJ2-7|TRBV7-9|many
TGTGCCAGCAGCCAGACCTGGGACAGAGCCTACGAGCAGTACTTC
CASSQTWDRAYEQYF
>.|TRBJ2-3|TRBV12-3/TRBV12-4|many
TGTGCCAGCAGTTTCGGGGACGTAGATACGCAGTATTTT
CASSFGDVDTQYF
>.|TRBJ1-2|TRBV20-1|.
TGCAGTGCTAGAGATCCGCGAATCTATGGCTACACCTTC
CSARDPRIYGYTF
>TRBD1|TRBJ1-2|TRBV28|many
TGTGCCAGCAGTTCCCCCTCGACAGGGTGGGTCTATGGCTACACCTTC
CASSSPSTGWVYGYTF
>.|TRBJ2-3|TRBV5-5|once
TGTGCCAGCAGCTTGGTGGGGACAGCTAGCGCAGATGCGCAGTATTTT
CASSLVGTASADAQYF
>TRBD2|TRBJ2-1|TRBV7-2|many
TGTGCCAGCAGCTTAGCGGCGGGGGGTGTTTACAATGAGCAGTTCTTC
CASSLAAGGVYNEQFF
>TRBD2|TRBJ2-3|TRBV4-1|few
TGCGCCAGCAGCCTTTCCTATGGTCGGGGGGAGGGAGGTTTGACGCAGTATTTT
CASSLSYGRGEGGLTQYF
>.|TRBJ1-2|TRBV2|.
TGTGCCAGCAGTGAAGACAGATACTATGGCTACACCTTC
CASSEDRYYGYTF
>.|TRBJ2-7|TRBV6-1|few
TGTGCCAGCAGTGAAGGGGACATGATCTCCTACGAGCAGTACTTC
CASSEGDMISYEQYF
>.|TRBJ2-3|TRBV2|.
TGTGCCAGCAGAGAACTAGCTGGGGCCCCAGATACGCAGTATTTT
CASRELAGAPDTQYF
>.|TRBJ2-3|TRBV7-6|many
TGTGCCAGCAGCTTAATAGAGGCAGATACGCAGTATTTT
CASSLIEADTQYF
>TRBD1|TRBJ2-1|TRBV7-3|.
TGTGCCAACGAGGGAGCGGCAGGGGGCCACAATGAGCGGTTCTTC
CANEGAAGGHNERFF
>TRBD1|TRBJ1-6|TRBV7-9|.
TGTGCCAGCAGCTTCTCAGGGGGCGATTCACCCCTCCACTTT
CASSFSGGDSPLHF
>TRBD2|TRBJ2-1|TRBV7-8|many
TGTGCCAGCAGCACCAATAGCGGGGGTAGAAATGAGCAGTTCTTC
CASSTNSGGRNEQFF
>.|TRBJ1-1|TRBV19|.
TGTGCCAGTAGTGTCTCCGGGGGGAACACTGAAGCTTTCTTT
CASSVSGGNTEAFF
>.|TRBJ1-2|TRBV7-2|many
TGTGCCAGCAGCTTCGCAGGGATTGACTATGGCTACACCTTC
CASSFAGIDYGYTF
>.|TRBJ1-6|TRBV5-1|.
TGCGCCAGCAGCCCCGATGGGTCACCCCTCCACTTT
CASSPDGSPLHF
>TRBD2|TRBJ2-5|TRBV10-3|few
TGTGCCATCAGTGATCAAGCGGGGGGCCAAGAGACCCAGTACTTC
CAISDQAGGQETQYF
>TRBD2|TRBJ2-7|TRBV5-6|few
TGTGCCAGCCTCCCTCGTGTAATACTAGCGGGAGTTTACGAGCAGTACTTC
CASLPRVILAGVYEQYF
>TRBD1|TRBJ2-5|TRBV5-5|.
TGTGCCAGCAGCCCGGAAGGACAGGGGGCCCCGGGAGAGACCCAGTACTTC
CASSPEGQGAPGETQYF
>.|TRBJ1-5|TRBV9|.
TGTGCCAGCAGCGTAGCACCAGGGCCAAGCAATCAGCCCCAGCATTTT
CASSVAPGPSNQPQHF
>.|TRBJ2-3|TRBV6-4|.
TGTGCCAGCAGTGTAGCCCCCTCTAGATCCGATACGCAGTATTTT
CASSVAPSRSDTQYF
>TRBD2|TRBJ2-5|TRBV29-1|.
TGCAGCATCCGGGGGAGGGCGTTTTTGGAAGAGACCCAGTACTTC
CSIRGRAFLEETQYF
>TRBD2|TRBJ2-2|TRBV7-2|many
TGTGCCAGCAGCTTAAGGGGACTAGCGATTTACACCGGGGAGCTGTTTTTT
CASSLRGLAIYTGELFF
>.|TRBJ2-7|TRBV7-8|many
TGTGCCAGCAGCTTAGCGTTACAGTCCTACGAGCAGTACTTC
CASSLALQSYEQYF
>.|TRBJ1-6|TRBV6-2/TRBV6-3|many
TGTGCCAGCAGTTACCGAGATTCACCCCTCCACTTT
CASSYRDSPLHF
>TRBD1|TRBJ2-7|TRBV7-8|many
TGTGCCAGCAGCTTAGCGCGCGGGACAGGGGTTGAGCAGTACTTC
CASSLARGTGVEQYF
>TRBD1|TRBJ2-7|TRBV6-2/TRBV6-3|few
TGTGCCAGCAGTCGACAGGGCGAGCAGTACTTC
CASSRQGEQYF
>.|TRBJ1-4|TRBV12-3/TRBV12-4|many
TGTGCCAGCAGCCCGGCGGGGGGTGCGGAAAAACTGTTTTTT
CASSPAGGAEKLFF
>.|TRBJ2-3|TRBV2|.
TGTGCCAGCCAGGGTGGACTCAACACAGATACGCAGTATTTT
CASQGGLNTDTQYF
>TRBD1|TRBJ1-4|TRBV5-1|few
TGCGCCAGCAGCTTCGCCGGGACAGCTGAAAAACTGTTTTTT
CASSFAGTAEKLFF
>.|TRBJ2-1|TRBV12-3/TRBV12-4|few
TGTGCCAGCAGTTTCGGGCAGAGTCAGTTCTTC
CASSFGQSQFF
>.|TRBJ2-3|TRBV10-3|few
TGTGCCATCACCAGAGGAGGGGGAGCAGATACGCAGTATTTT
CAITRGGGADTQYF
>.|TRBJ1-4|TRBV10-2|few
TGCGCCAGCAGTGAGAAAGGGAGAACTAATGAAAAACTGTTTTTT
CASSEKGRTNEKLFF
>TRBD2|TRBJ2-5|TRBV5-4|once
TGTGCCAGCAGCTTGCGAGCGGGGGGTCCTGAGACCCAGTACTTC
CASSLRAGGPETQYF
>.|TRBJ1-2|TRBV7-2|few
TGTGCCAGCAGCCGACCCCCTGGGACTGACTATGGCTACACCTTC
CASSRPPGTDYGYTF
>.|TRBJ2-5|TRBV7-2|many
TGTGCCAGCAGCTTAGCGCGTTCGGTTAAGCGGGTCCAAGAGACCCAGTACTTC
CASSLARSVKRVQETQYF
>.|TRBJ1-5|TRBV4-2|.
TGTGCCAGCAGCCTAGTGGGGGAGGGCAATCAGCCCCAGCATTTT
CASSLVGEGNQPQHF
>.|TRBJ2-2|TRBV7-2|many
TGTGCCAGCAGCCCTGGGCCCCCCGCCGGGGAGCTGTTTTTT
CASSPGPPAGELFF
>TRBD1|TRBJ2-7|TRBV7-2|many
TGTGCCAGCAGCTTAGGGCACAGGGGGTTGAGCTACGAGCAGTACTTC
CASSLGHRGLSYEQYF
>.|TRBJ2-7|TRBV3-1|few
TGTGCCAGCAGCCAACCCCTGGGGAGAGGTTACGAGCAGTACTTC
CASSQPLGRGYEQYF
>.|TRBJ2-7|TRBV18|.
TGTGCCAGCTCACCACCGGGACTGCCCTACGAGCAGTACTTC
CASSPPGLPYEQYF
>.|TRBJ2-2|TRBV7-2|many
TGTGCCAGCAGCTTATTTGCAGGTTACACCGGGGAGCTGTTTTTT
CASSLFAGYTGELFF